This T cell receptor beta chain was sequenced in a study of Ad26.COV2.S vaccination and SARS-CoV-2 variants. Study-wide context: Dosing was one shot or two shots 56 days apart.

A note on this clone: Its antigen remains unknown.

This CDR3 has 12 residues. Between the trimmed V and J ends, which lost 4 bases and 1 base, there was a span of 4 bases. Germline CDR1 MDHEN, CDR2 SYDVKM. The sample's treatment: roughly 19 received Ad26.COV2.S at low or high dose, single or two shots; 5 received placebo; per-sample allocation not given. Following the first vaccine or placebo injection, samples were taken on day 63. Notes on the study in general: It was vaccine recipients, not placebo recipients, who had the higher spike-specific TCR breadth. Vaccinees reportedly had broad spike-specific CD8+ and CD4+ T cell responses. In TCR breadth and depth analyses, total T cell responses may have been underestimated.

The repertoire was sequenced with immunoSEQ multiplex PCR; TCRdb's copy has only in-frame clones and lacks some. Of under 550,000 clones listed, roughly 90% are singletons. The specimen was peripheral blood, collected in a trial of Ad26.COV2.S vaccine versus placebo. This sequence joins TRBV28 and TRBJ1-1; the D is unclear. The receptor comes from a person between 18 and 65 years old who received the Ad26.COV2.S COVID-19 vaccine or a placebo. As DNA, the CDR3 is TGTGCCAGCAGTTGGGGGAACACTGAAGCTTTCTTT. Translation gives CASSWGNTEAFF.